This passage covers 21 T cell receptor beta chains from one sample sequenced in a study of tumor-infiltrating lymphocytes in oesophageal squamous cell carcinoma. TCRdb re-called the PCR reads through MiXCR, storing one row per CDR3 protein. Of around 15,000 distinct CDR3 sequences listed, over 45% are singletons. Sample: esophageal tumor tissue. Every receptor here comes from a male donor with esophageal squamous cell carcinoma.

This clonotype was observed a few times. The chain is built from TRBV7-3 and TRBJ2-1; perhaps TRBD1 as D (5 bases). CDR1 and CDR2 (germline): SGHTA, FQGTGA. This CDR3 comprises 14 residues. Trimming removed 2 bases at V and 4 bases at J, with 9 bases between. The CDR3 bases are TGTGCCAGCAGCTTACGAAGGGGATACAATGAGCAGTTCTTC. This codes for CASSLRRGYNEQFF.

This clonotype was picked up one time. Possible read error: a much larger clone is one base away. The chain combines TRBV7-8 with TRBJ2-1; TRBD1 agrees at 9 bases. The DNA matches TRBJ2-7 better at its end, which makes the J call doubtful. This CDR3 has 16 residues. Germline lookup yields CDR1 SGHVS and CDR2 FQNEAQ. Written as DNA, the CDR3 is TGTGCCAGCAGCTTAAGGGGGACAGGGATCAACAATGAGCAGTACTTC. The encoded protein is CASSLRGTGINNEQYF.

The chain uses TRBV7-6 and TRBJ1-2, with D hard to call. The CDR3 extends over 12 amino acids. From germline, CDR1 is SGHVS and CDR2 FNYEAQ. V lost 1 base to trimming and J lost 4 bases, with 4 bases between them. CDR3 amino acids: CASSLEGYGYTF. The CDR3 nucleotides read TGTGCCAGCAGCTTAGAAGGCTATGGCTACACCTTC.

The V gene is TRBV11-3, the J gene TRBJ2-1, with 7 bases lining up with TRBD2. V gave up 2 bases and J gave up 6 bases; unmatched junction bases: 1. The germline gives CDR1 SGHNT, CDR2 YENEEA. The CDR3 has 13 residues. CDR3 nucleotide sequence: TGTGCCAGCAGCTTACGGGGGGTCAATGAGCAGTTCTTC. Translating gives CASSLRGVNEQFF.

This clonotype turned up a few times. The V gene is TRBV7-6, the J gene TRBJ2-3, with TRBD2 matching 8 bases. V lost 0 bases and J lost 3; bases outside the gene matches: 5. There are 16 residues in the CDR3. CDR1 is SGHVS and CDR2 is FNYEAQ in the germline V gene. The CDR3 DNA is TGTGCCAGCAGCTTAGCCAGCGGGGGTGGTACAGATACGCAGTATTTT. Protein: CASSLASGGGTDTQYF.

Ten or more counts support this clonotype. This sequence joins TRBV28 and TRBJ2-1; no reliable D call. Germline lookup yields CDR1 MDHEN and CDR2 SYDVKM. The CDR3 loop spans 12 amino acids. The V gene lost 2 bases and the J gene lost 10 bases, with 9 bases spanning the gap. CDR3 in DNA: TGTGCCAGCAGTTTAAGTGGGCCAGAGCAGTTCTTC. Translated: CASSLSGPEQFF.

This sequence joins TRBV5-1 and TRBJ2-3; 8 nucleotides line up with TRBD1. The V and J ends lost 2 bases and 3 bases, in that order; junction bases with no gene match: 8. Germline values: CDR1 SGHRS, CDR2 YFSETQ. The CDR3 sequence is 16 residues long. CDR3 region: CASSFAGGSRTDTQYF. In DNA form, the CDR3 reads TGCGCCAGCAGCTTTGCAGGGGGCTCAAGGACAGATACGCAGTATTTT.

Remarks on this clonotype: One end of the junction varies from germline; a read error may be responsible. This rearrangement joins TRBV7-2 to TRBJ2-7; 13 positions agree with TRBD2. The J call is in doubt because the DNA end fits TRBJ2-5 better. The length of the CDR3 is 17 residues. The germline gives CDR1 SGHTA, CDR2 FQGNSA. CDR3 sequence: CASSVATSGGARETQYF. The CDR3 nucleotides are TGTGCCAGCAGCGTAGCTACTAGCGGGGGGGCCAGGGAGACCCAGTACTTC.

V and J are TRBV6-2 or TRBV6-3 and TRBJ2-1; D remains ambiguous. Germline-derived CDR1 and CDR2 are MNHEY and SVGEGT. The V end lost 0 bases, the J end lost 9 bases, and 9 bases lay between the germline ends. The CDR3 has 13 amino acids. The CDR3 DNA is TGTGCCAGCAGTTACTCGATGAAGGTTGAGCAGTTCTTC. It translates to CASSYSMKVEQFF.

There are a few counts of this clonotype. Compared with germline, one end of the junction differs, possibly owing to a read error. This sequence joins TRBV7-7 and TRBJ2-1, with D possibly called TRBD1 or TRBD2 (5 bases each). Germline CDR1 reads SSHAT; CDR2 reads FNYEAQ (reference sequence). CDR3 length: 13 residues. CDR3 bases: TGTGCTAGCAGCTTAGGATACGGGGACGAGCAGTTCTTC. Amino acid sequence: CASSLGYGDEQFF.

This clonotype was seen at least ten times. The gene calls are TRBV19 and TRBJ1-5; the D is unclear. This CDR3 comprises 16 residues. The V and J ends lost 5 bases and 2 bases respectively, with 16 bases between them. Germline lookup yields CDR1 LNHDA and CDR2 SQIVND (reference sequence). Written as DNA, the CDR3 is TGTGCCAGTAGTTTAGGTGACGGGGTAGGCAATCAGCCCCAGCATTTT. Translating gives CASSLGDGVGNQPQHF.

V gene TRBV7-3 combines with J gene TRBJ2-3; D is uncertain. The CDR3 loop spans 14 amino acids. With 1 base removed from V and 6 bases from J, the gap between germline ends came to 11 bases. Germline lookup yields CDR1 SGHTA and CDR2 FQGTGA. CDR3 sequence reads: CASSLSSSSDTQYF. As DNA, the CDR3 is TGTGCCAGCAGCTTAAGCTCGTCCTCTGATACGCAGTATTTT. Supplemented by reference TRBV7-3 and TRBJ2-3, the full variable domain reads GAGVSQTPSNKVTEKGKYVELRCDPISGHTALYWYRQSLGQGPEFLIYFQGTGAADDSGLPNDRFFAVRPEGSVSTLKIQRTERGDSAVYLCASSLSSSSDTQYFGPGTRLTVL.

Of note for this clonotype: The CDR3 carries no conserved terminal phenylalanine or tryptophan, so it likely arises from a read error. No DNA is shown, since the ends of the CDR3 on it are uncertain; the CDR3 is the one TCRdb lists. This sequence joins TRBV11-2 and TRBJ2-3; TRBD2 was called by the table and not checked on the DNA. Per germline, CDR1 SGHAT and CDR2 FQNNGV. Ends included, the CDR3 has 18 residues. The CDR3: CASSLVVGALYNEQFFGP.

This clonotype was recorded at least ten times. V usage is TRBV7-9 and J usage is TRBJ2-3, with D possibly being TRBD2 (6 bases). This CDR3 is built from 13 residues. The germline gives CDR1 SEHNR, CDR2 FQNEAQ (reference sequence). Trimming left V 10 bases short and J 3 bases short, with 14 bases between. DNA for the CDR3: TGTGCCACTAAAGGAGGGCGAACAGATACGCAGTATTTT. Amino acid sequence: CATKGGRTDTQYF.

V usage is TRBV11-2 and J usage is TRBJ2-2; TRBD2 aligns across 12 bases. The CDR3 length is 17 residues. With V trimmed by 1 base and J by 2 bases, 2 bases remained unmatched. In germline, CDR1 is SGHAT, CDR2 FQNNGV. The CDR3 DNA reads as TGTGCCAGCAGCTTAGGGACTAGCGGGGCTAACACCGGGGAGCTGTTTTTT. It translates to CASSLGTSGANTGELFF.

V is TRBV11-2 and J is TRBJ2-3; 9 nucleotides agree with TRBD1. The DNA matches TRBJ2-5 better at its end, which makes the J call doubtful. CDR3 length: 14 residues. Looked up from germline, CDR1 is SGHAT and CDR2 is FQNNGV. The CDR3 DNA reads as TGTGCCAGCAGCTTAACAGGGGGCGGAGAGACCCAGTACTTC. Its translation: CASSLTGGGETQYF.

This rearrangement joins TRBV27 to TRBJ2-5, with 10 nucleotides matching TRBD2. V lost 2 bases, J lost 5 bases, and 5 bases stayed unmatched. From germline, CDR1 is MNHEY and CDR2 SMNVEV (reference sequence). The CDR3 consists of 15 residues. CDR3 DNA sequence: TGTGCCAGCAGTTTAAAGCGGGAGGGTTTTGAGACCCAGTACTTC. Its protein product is CASSLKREGFETQYF.

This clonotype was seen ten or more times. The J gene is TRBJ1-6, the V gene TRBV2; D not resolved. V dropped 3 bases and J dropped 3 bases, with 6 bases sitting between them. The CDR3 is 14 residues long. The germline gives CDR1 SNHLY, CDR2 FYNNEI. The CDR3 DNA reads TGTGCCAGCAGTGAGCAGAACTATAATTCACCCCTCCACTTT. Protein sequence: CASSEQNYNSPLHF.

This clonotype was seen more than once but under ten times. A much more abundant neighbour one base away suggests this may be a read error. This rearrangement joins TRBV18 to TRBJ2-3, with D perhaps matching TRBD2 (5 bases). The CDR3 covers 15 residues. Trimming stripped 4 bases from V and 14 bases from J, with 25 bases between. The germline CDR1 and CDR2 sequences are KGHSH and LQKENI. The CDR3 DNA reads TGTGCCAGCTCACGCCCGGACGTGAACACCGGGGAGCTGTATTTT. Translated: CASSRPDVNTGELYF.

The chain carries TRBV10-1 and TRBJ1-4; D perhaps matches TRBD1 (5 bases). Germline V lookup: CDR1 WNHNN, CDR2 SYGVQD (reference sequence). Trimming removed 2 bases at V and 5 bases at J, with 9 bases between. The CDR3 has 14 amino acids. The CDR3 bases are TGCGCCAGCAGTGAGGGGACCGAGAATGAAAAACTGTTTTTT. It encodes CASSEGTENEKLFF.

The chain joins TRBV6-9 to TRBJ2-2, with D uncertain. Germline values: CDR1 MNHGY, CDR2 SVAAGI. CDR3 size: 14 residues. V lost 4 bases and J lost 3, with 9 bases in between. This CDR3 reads CASSSLTDTGELFF. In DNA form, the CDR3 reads TGTGCCAGCAGTTCGCTAACGGACACCGGGGAGCTGTTTTTT.